This T cell receptor beta chain was found in a study of T cell repertoires in cytomegalovirus infection. Via MiXCR, TCRdb re-called the reads, giving one row per CDR3 protein. The sample lists 650,000 to 900,000 distinct CDR3 sequences; approximately 29% were seen once. This CDR3 is built from 15 residues. V was shortened by 0 bases and J by 8 bases, with 14 bases between the two germline ends. In germline, CDR1 is MNHNY, CDR2 SVGAGI (reference sequence). Concerning this clonotype: As yet, its antigen is unknown.

The source of this sequence is a human donor in good health (CMV status not recorded). Some clones in this sample may be carry-over from other donors' samples. This chain links TRBV6-6 with TRBJ2-1; D possibly corresponds to TRBD1 (7 bases). The material was cultured CD8+ T cells from PBMCs, obtained from culture after CMV antigen stimulation. CDR3 protein: CASSYSSGGNDEQFF. The CDR3 coding sequence is TGTGCCAGCAGTTACTCGTCAGGGGGGAACGATGAGCAGTTCTTC.